This T cell receptor beta chain was found in a study of T cell responses to AZD1222 COVID-19 vaccine. With respect to this clone: Its target is not known.

Trimming pared 6 bases from V and 0 bases from J, leaving 18 bases between. CDR3 length: 16 amino acids. The germline gives CDR1 MDHEN, CDR2 SYDVKM. General study results and limits: Receipt of two AZD1222 doses was followed by a rise in Spike-specific TCR breadth and depth. Repertoire sampling happened only post peak T cell response.

Generated by immunoSEQ multiplex PCR, the TCRdb table keeps only in-frame clones and is missing some. The sample holds 85,000 to 130,000 clones, approximately 89% seen once. The specimen was peripheral blood, collected on day 0 of AZD1222 vaccination. The chain combines TRBV28 with TRBJ2-7; no clear D gene. The clonotype comes from an adult in good health. The CDR3 DNA reads as TGTGCCAGCAGCCCCTCGGTAGGTATCACCTCCTACGAGCAGTACTTC. Encoded protein: CASSPSVGITSYEQYF.